This is a list of T cell receptor beta chains from one sample in a study of cytomegalovirus exposure and HLA in healthy donors. Sequencing was performed with immunoSEQ multiplex PCR; in TCRdb, only in-frame clones are kept and a portion is missing. Here the sample spans approximately 210,000 clones, about nine tenths being singletons. Sample: PBMCs. The origin of the receptors is a man aged 25 to 40 in good health and CMV-seronegative. The CDR3 runs from the conserved cysteine through the conserved F or W. A D gene is named only where the DNA matches it firmly. A clone size is listed for some rows: how often the clone was seen (once, few, many), or a class if it is expanded.

j_call	d_call	v_call	clone_size	cdr3_nt	cdr3_aa
TRBJ1-3	.	TRBV10-3	.	TGTGCCATCAGTGAGTCGGCAGGGTTAAACACCATATATTTT	CAISESAGLNTIYF
TRBJ2-7	TRBD1	TRBV7-2	.	TGTGCCAGCAGCTTAGGCGTCAATGACAGGGGGCTCGAGCAGTACTTC	CASSLGVNDRGLEQYF
TRBJ1-2	.	TRBV5-1	once	TGCGCCAGCAGCTCAAGCCGGGTAAACTATGGCTACACCTTC	CASSSSRVNYGYTF
TRBJ2-2	TRBD2	TRBV7-9	.	TGTTCCAGCAGCTTATGGGCGGGGGTCACGAACACCGGGGAGCTGTTTTTT	CSSSLWAGVTNTGELFF
TRBJ2-5	TRBD2	TRBV5-6	.	TGTGCCAGCAGCTTGGGGGGACTAGCGGGGGGAGAGCAAGAGACCCAGTACTTC	CASSLGGLAGGEQETQYF
TRBJ1-5	.	TRBV2	.	TGTGCCAGCAGGGCTGCAGGGTATAGCAATCAGCCCCAGCATTTT	CASRAAGYSNQPQHF
TRBJ1-1	.	TRBV30	.	TGTGCCTGGAGTAGACAGTTGAACACTGAAGCTTTCTTT	CAWSRQLNTEAFF
TRBJ2-2	.	TRBV6-1	.	TGTGCCAGCAGTGTCCGACAGACCGGGGAGCTGTTTTTT	CASSVRQTGELFF
TRBJ1-1	.	TRBV28	.	TGTGCCAGCAGCCCTGTGGGTTTCAGGGACACTGAAGCTTTCTTT	CASSPVGFRDTEAFF
TRBJ2-7	.	TRBV30	.	TGTGCCTGGAAAAGTCAGGGCTACGGGCAGTACTTC	CAWKSQGYGQYF
TRBJ2-1	.	TRBV7-9	.	TGTGCCAGCAGCTTACGGGGGGCGGCCTACGCCTCCTACAATGAGCAGTTCTTC	CASSLRGAAYASYNEQFF
TRBJ2-7	TRBD2	TRBV19	.	TGTGCCAGTAGTCCCGGGACTAGTTCCGACGAGCAGTACTTC	CASSPGTSSDEQYF
TRBJ1-6	TRBD1	TRBV2	.	TGTGCCAGCAGGAGACAGGGTAGTTCACCCCTCCACTTT	CASRRQGSSPLHF
TRBJ2-2	.	TRBV6-5	.	TGTGCCAGCAGTACCCGGACAGAAAACACCGGGGAGCTGTTTTTT	CASSTRTENTGELFF
TRBJ2-1	.	TRBV9	.	TGTGCCAGCAGCGTCGGGTTCGGGAGCAGGGTACTAAGCGGAGGAGGGAATGAGCAGTTCTTC	CASSVGFGSRVLSGGGNEQFF
TRBJ1-2	TRBD1	TRBV5-1	once	TGCGCCAGCAGCTCCCAGACAGGGGACTATGGCTACACCTTC	CASSSQTGDYGYTF
TRBJ2-1	TRBD2	TRBV11-2	once	TGTGCCAGCAGCTCCACTAGCGGGGCACCGCGTGAGCAGTTCTTC	CASSSTSGAPREQFF
TRBJ1-6	.	TRBV6-1	few	TGTGCCAGCAACCCCGAAGGGGCCGATAATTCACCCCTCCACTTT	CASNPEGADNSPLHF
TRBJ2-2	.	TRBV5-5	.	TGTGCCAGCAGAGTAGCGCTAGCTGCGGGCACCGGGGAGCTGTTTTTT	CASRVALAAGTGELFF
TRBJ1-4	.	TRBV7-8	.	TGTGCCAGCAGCTTAACTTACGAAAAACTGTTCTTT	CASSLTYEKLFF
TRBJ2-7	.	TRBV7-9	once	TGTGCCAGCAGCTTAGGCAGGGCGTCCTACGAGCAGTACTTC	CASSLGRASYEQYF
TRBJ2-2	TRBD1	TRBV6-5	.	TGTGCCAGCAGTCGACAGGGATTTGGGACCGGGGAGCTGTTTTTT	CASSRQGFGTGELFF
TRBJ2-7	TRBD1	TRBV5-4	.	TGTGCCAGCACAAGGACAGGGGGCTACGAGCAGTACTTC	CASTRTGGYEQYF
TRBJ1-5	.	TRBV7-2	.	TGTGCCAGCAGCTTAGGGGGGGGGATTAACAATCAGCCCCAGCATTTT	CASSLGGGINNQPQHF
TRBJ1-1	.	TRBV6-5	.	TGTGCCAGCAGTTACTCTCAAAGGGGCGGAAGGCAAGCTTTCTTT	CASSYSQRGGRQAFF
TRBJ2-1	TRBD2	TRBV27	.	TGTGCCAGCAGTTTTGGGGGGGTCTATGAGCAGTTCTTC	CASSFGGVYEQFF
TRBJ1-5	TRBD1	TRBV30	.	TGTGCCTGGAGTCAACAGGGGAATCAGCCCCAGCATTTT	CAWSQQGNQPQHF
TRBJ2-7	TRBD1	TRBV7-2	once	TGTGCCAGCAGCCGTCGACAGGGGGGTTACGAGCAGTACTTC	CASSRRQGGYEQYF
TRBJ2-7	.	TRBV19	.	TGTGCCAGTAGTACGCGGGACAGAGTCTACGAGCAGTACTTC	CASSTRDRVYEQYF
TRBJ1-1	.	TRBV11-2	few	TGTGCCAGCAGCCGCAGAGGAAACCAGAACACTGAAGCTTTCTTT	CASSRRGNQNTEAFF
TRBJ1-1	.	TRBV19	.	TGTGCCAGTAGCTCCGGGGGCACTGAAGCTTTCTTT	CASSSGGTEAFF
TRBJ2-7	.	TRBV2	once	TGTGCCAGTGTTAACGCTAGCGCCGTTCGAGAGCAGTACTTC	CASVNASAVREQYF
TRBJ2-7	.	TRBV28	.	TGTGCCAGCAGTTTACCCCAGGGATACTACGAGCAGTACTTC	CASSLPQGYYEQYF
TRBJ1-1	.	TRBV5-8	.	TGTGCCAGCAGCTTGACACACAGGGCTGAAGCTTTCTTT	CASSLTHRAEAFF
TRBJ2-7	TRBD1	TRBV11-2	.	TGTGCCAGCAGCTTCCCCCAGACAGGGGGGTACGAGCAGTACTTC	CASSFPQTGGYEQYF
TRBJ1-1	.	TRBV29-1	.	TGCAGCGCCACGGTAGGGGCGAACACTGAAGCTTTCTTT	CSATVGANTEAFF
TRBJ1-2	TRBD1	TRBV6-1	.	TGTGCCAGCAGTGAGACAACAGGGGTTGGCTACACCTTC	CASSETTGVGYTF
TRBJ2-1	TRBD1	TRBV6-5	.	TGTGCCAGCAGCAGGGGGCCGCGCTTAGGCGAGCAGTTCTTC	CASSRGPRLGEQFF
TRBJ2-5	TRBD1	TRBV4-3	.	TGCGCCAGCATGAAAGACAGGGGCCAAGAGACCCAGTACTTC	CASMKDRGQETQYF
TRBJ2-3	.	TRBV9	.	TGTGCCAGCTCCGGGGTACTCGACACAGATACGCAGTATTTT	CASSGVLDTDTQYF
TRBJ1-2	TRBD1	TRBV28	.	TGTGCCAGTAGAGACATTGGGACAGGGGGAAACTATGGCTACACCTTC	CASRDIGTGGNYGYTF
TRBJ2-5	TRBD1	TRBV9	.	TGTGCCAGCAGCGTAGCCCAAACAGGGGGCTGGGAGACCCAGTACTTC	CASSVAQTGGWETQYF
TRBJ2-6	TRBD2	TRBV30	once	TGTGCCTGGAGTGTACAGGGTGTTAGCGGGACTGGGGCCAACGTCCTGACTTTC	CAWSVQGVSGTGANVLTF
TRBJ2-3	TRBD2	TRBV30	.	TGTGCCTGGAGTTCGCTGACTAGCGGATCGCAGTATTTT	CAWSSLTSGSQYF
TRBJ1-1	.	TRBV5-4	.	TGTGCCAGCAGCTTTTCCCGGGGATCGGACACTGAAGCTTTCTTT	CASSFSRGSDTEAFF
TRBJ1-1	TRBD1	TRBV2	.	TGTGCCAGCAGTGGAGGGACAGTGAACACTGAAGCTTTCTTT	CASSGGTVNTEAFF
TRBJ2-2	TRBD1	TRBV29-1	.	TGCAGCGTTGGGGACAGGACAAACACCGGGGAGCTGTTTTTT	CSVGDRTNTGELFF
TRBJ2-6	.	TRBV7-2	.	TGTGCCAGCAGCCCGAGGGCAGGGGCCAACGTCCTGACTTTC	CASSPRAGANVLTF
TRBJ2-2	TRBD1	TRBV14	.	TGTGCCAGCAGAAGACAGGGGAACACCGGGGAGCTGTTTTTT	CASRRQGNTGELFF
TRBJ2-1	TRBD2	TRBV7-9	.	TGTGCCAGCAGCTTTCTAGCGGGGACCTACAATGAGCAGTTCTTC	CASSFLAGTYNEQFF
TRBJ2-7	TRBD2	TRBV30	.	TGTGCCTGGTCTAGCGGGAAAGCCGAGCAGTACTTC	CAWSSGKAEQYF
TRBJ1-2	.	TRBV5-6	.	TGTGCCAGCACCACTGAAACCGCGGGAAACTACTATGGCTACACCTTC	CASTTETAGNYYGYTF
TRBJ2-5	.	TRBV6-6	.	TGTGCCAGCAGTCCCACTAGTAAAGAGACCCAGTACTTC	CASSPTSKETQYF
TRBJ1-1	TRBD1	TRBV27	few	TGTGCCAGCAGCCTAAATGGACAGGGAGGGAACACTGAAGCTTTCTTT	CASSLNGQGGNTEAFF
TRBJ2-2	.	TRBV6-4	few	TGTGCCAGCAGTGCCACTAGTACCGGGGAGCTGTTTTTT	CASSATSTGELFF
TRBJ2-6	.	TRBV6-1	.	TGTGCCAGCAGTACAGGGAAGGCTGGGGCCAACGTCCTGACTTTC	CASSTGKAGANVLTF
TRBJ2-5	TRBD1	TRBV6-1	.	TGTGCCAGCAGAGCACAGGGGCGGGAGACCCAGTACTTC	CASRAQGRETQYF